The T cell receptor beta chain under discussion was sequenced for a study of T cell repertoires in cytomegalovirus infection. The CDR3 is 13 residues long. Between the trimmed V and J ends, which lost 1 base and 6 bases, there was a span of 9 bases. In germline, CDR1 is SGHVS, CDR2 FNYEAQ. There are a few counts of this clonotype. Its antigen is not known. TCRdb used MiXCR to reprocess the reads, holding one entry per CDR3 protein. There are a few hundred thousand distinct CDR3 sequences in the sample; roughly a fifth occur only once, and approximately 20% lies in the top ten. The sequence was collected from a human donor in good health (CMV status not recorded). Some clones in this sample may be carry-over from other donors' samples. This specimen consisted of cultured PBMCs, obtained from culture after CMV antigen stimulation. The chain employs TRBV7-6 and TRBJ1-2; D not certain. The CDR3 reads CASSLGQRNGYTF. The CDR3, as DNA: TGTGCCAGCAGCTTAGGGCAGAGGAATGGCTACACCTTC.